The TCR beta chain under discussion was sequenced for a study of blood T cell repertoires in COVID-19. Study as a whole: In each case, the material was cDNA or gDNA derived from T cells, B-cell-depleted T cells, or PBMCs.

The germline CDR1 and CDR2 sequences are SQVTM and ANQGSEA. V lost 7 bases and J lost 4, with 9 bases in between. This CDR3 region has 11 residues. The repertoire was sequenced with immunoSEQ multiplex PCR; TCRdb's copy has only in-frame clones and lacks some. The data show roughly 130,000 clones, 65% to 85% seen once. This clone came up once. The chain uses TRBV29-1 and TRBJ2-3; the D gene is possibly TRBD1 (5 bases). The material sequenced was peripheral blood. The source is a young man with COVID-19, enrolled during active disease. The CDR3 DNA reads TGCAGCGAAAAAGGGGCAGATACGCAGTATTTT. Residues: CSEKGADTQYF.